The clone carrying this TCR beta chain was recorded only once. The antigen is unknown. One end of the junction does not line up with germline, which may come from a read error. The sample comes from a study of tumor-infiltrating lymphocytes in primary liver carcinoma. The overall study: The patients had histopathologically diagnosed primary liver carcinoma, and their disease was treated by surgical resection.

The CDR3 is 17 residues long. Germline V gene sequence: CDR1 SGHAT, CDR2 FQNNGV. Study conclusions and caveats: Overlap in tumor-adjacent and tumor-blood pairs fell below that of tumor region pairs.

Total RNA amounting to around 540 ng was the source from which TCR beta cDNA was made with a constant-region primer. Three nested multiplex PCR rounds, a slightly modified ARM-PCR, produced the libraries for TCR beta. The first two PCR rounds, roughly 10 cycles each, used TRBV1-TRBV30 forward primers and a C-beta reverse primer. Each CDR3 protein is one row after TCRdb ran MiXCR on the multiplex PCR reads. This sample has more than 150,000 distinct CDR3 sequences, with 50% to 75% found just once. Alongside blood RNA obtained from unsorted whole blood, germline DNA was also extracted. Sequencing input: peripheral blood. This sequence was found in a middle-aged man with primary liver carcinoma and hepatitis B virus infection. The V gene is TRBV11-2, the J gene TRBJ2-1; 10 nucleotides align to TRBD2. CDR3 loop: CASRQGRGLAIYNKQFF. Here the CDR3 DNA reads TGTGCCAGCAGACAGGGCCGGGGACTAGCGATCTACAATAAGCAGTTCTTC.